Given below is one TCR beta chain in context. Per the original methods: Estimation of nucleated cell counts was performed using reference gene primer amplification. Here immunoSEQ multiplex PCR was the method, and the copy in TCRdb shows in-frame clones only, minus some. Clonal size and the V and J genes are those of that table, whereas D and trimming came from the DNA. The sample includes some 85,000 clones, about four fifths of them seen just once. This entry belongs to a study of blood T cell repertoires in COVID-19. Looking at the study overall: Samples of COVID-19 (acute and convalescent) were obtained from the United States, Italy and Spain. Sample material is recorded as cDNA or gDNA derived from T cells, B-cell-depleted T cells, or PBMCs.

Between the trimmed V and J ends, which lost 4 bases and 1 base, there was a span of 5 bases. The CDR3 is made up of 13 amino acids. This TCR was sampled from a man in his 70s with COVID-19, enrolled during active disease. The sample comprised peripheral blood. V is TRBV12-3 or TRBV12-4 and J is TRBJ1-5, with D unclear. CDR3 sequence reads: CASSWESNQPQHF. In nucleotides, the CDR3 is TGTGCCAGCAGTTGGGAGAGCAATCAGCCCCAGCATTTT.